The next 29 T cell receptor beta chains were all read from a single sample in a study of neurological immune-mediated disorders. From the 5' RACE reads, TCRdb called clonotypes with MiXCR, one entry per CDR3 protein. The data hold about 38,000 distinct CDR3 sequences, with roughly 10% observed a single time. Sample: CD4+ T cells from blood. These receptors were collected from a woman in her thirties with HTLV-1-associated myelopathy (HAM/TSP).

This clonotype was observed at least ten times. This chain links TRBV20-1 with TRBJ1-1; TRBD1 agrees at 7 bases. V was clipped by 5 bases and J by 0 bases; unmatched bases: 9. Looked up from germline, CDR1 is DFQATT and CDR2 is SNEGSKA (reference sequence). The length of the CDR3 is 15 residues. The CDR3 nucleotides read TGCAGTGCTCGGACAGGATTATTCATGAACACTGAAGCTTTCTTT. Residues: CSARTGLFMNTEAFF.

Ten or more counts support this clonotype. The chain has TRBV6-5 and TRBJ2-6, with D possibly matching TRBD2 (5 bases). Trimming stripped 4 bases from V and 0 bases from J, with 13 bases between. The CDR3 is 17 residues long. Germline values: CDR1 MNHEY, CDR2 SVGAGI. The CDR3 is CASSFNYGSSGANVLTF. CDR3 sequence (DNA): TGTGCCAGCAGTTTTAATTATGGGAGCTCTGGGGCCAACGTCCTGACTTTC.

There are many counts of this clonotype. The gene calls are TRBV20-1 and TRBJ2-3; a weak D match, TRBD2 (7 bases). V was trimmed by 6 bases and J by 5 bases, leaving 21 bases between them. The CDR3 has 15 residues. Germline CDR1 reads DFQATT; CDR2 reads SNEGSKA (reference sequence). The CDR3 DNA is TGCAGTGCCCATTTCAGAGGGGGGGCCGGAGATACGCAGTATTTT. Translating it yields CSAHFRGGAGDTQYF.

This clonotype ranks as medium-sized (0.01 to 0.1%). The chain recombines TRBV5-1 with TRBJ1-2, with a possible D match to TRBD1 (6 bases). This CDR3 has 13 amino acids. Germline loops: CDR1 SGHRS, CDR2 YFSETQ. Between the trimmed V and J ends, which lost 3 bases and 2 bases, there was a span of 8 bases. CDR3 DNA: TGCGCCAGCAGCTCCGGACAGAACTATGGCTACACCTTC. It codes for CASSSGQNYGYTF.

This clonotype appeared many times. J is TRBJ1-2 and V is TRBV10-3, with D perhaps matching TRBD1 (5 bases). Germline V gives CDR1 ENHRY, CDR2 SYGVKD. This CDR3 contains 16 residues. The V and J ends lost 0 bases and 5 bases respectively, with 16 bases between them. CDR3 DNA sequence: TGTGCCATCAGTGAGTCGGTCCAGGGCTCCGGGTATGGCTACACCTTC. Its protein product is CAISESVQGSGYGYTF.

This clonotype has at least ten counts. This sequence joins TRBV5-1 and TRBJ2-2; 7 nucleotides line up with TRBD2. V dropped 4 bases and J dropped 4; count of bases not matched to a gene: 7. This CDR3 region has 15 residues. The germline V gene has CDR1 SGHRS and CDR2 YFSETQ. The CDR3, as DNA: TGCGCCAGCAGCGTTTCTGGGGAGGGCACCGGGGAGCTGTTTTTT. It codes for CASSVSGEGTGELFF.

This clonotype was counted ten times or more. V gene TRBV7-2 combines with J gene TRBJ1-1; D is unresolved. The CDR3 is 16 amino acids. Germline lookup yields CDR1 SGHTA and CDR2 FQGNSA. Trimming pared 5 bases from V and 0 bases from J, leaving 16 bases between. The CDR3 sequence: CASSLSRFTLNTEAFF. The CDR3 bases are TGTGCCAGCAGCCTTAGTCGGTTCACTTTGAACACTGAAGCTTTCTTT.

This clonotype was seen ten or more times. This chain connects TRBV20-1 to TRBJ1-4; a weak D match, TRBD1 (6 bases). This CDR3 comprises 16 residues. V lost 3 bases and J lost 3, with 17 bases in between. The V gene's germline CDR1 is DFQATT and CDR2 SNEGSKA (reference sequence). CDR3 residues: CSASQTYRASNEKLFF. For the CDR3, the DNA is TGCAGTGCTAGCCAAACTTACAGGGCTTCTAATGAAAAACTGTTTTTT.

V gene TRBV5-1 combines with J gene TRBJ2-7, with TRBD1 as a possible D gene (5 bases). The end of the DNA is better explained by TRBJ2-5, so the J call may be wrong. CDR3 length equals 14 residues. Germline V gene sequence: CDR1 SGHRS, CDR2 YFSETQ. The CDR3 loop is CASSPQVVGETQYF. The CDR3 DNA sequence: TGCGCCAGCAGCCCACAGGTTGTTGGGGAGACCCAGTACTTC.

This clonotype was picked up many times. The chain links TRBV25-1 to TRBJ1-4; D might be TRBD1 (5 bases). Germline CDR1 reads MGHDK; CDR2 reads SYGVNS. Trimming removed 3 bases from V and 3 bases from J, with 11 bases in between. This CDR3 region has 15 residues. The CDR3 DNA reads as TGTGCCAGCAGTGATCCGGGGGGGGCTAATGAAAAACTGTTTTTT. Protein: CASSDPGGANEKLFF. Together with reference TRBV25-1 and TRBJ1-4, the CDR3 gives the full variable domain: EADIYQTPRYLVIGTGKKITLECSQTMGHDKMYWYQQDPGMELHLIHYSYGVNSTEKGDLSSESTVSRIRTEHFPLTLESARPSHTSQYLCASSDPGGANEKLFFGSGTQLSVL.

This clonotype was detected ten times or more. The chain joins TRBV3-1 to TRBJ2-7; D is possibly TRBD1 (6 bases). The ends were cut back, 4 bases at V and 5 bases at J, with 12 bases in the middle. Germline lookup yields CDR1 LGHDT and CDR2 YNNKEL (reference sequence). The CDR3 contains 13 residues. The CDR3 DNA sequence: TGTGCCAGCAGCCCCGACAGGAACCACGAGCAGTACTTC. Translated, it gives CASSPDRNHEQYF.

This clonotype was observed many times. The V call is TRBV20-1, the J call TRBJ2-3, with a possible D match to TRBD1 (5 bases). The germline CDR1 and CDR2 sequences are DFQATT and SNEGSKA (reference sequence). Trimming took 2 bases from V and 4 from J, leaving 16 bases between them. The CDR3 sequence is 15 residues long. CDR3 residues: CSARNKGFVADTQYF. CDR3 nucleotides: TGCAGTGCTAGAAATAAGGGGTTTGTCGCAGATACGCAGTATTTT.

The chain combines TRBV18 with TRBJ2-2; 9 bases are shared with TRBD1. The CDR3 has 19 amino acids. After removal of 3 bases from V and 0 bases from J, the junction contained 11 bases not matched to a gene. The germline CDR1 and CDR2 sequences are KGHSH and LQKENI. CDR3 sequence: CASSPGQGTRRPNTGELFF. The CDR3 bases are TGTGCCAGCTCACCCGGACAGGGGACGAGGCGCCCGAACACCGGGGAGCTGTTTTTT.

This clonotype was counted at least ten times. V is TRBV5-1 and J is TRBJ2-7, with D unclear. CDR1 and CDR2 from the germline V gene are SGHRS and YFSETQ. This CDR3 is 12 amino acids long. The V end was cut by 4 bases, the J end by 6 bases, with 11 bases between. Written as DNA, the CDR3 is TGCGCCAGCAGCACCCCCGGTCTCGAGCAGTACTTC. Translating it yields CASSTPGLEQYF.

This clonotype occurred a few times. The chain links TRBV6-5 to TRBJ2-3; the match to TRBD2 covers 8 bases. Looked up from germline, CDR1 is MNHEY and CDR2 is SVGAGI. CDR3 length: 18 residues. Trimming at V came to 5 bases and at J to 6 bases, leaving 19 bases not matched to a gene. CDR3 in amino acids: CASSPSPGSGGSPDTQYF. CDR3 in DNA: TGTGCCAGCAGTCCTTCTCCGGGGAGCGGGGGCTCCCCGGATACGCAGTATTTT.

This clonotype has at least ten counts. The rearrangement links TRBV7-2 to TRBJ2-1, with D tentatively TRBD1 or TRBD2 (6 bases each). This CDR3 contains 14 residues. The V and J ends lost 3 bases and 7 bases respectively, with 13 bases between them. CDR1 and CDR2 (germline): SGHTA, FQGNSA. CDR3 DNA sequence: TGTGCCAGCAGCTTCGGGGGCCCACCGAATGAGCAGTTCTTC. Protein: CASSFGGPPNEQFF. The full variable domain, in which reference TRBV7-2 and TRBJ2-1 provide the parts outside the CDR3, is GAGVSQSPSNKVTEKGKDVELRCDPISGHTALYWYRQSLGQGLEFLIYFQGNSAPDKSGLPSDRFSAERTGGSVSTLTIQRTQQEDSAVYLCASSFGGPPNEQFFGPGTRLTVL.

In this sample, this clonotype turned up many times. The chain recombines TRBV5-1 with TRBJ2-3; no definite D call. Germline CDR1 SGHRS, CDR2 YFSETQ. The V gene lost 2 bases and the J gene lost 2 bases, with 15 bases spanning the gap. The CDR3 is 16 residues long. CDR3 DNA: TGCGCCAGCAGCTTTCAGACCGTAACAATCACAGATACGCAGTATTTT. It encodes CASSFQTVTITDTQYF.

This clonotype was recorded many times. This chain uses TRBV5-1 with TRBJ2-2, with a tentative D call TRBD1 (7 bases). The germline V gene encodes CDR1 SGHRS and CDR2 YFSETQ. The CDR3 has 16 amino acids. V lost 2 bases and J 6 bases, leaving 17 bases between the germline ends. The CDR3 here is CASSLTGVVAAGELFF. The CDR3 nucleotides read TGCGCCAGCAGCTTAACAGGGGTTGTAGCGGCCGGGGAGCTGTTTTTT.

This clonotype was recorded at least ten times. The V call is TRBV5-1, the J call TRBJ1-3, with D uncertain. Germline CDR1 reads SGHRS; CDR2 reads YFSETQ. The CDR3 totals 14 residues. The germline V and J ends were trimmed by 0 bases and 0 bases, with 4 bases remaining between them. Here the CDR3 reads CASSLEGSGNTIYF. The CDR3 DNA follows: TGCGCCAGCAGCTTGGAAGGCTCTGGAAACACCATATATTTT.

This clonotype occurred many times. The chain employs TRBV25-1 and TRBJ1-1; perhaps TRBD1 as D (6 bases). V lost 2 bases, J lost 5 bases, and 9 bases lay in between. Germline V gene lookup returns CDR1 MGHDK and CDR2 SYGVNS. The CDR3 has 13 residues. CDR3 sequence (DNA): TGTGCCAGCAGTGAACAGGGGAGGACTGAAGCTTTCTTT. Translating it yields CASSEQGRTEAFF.

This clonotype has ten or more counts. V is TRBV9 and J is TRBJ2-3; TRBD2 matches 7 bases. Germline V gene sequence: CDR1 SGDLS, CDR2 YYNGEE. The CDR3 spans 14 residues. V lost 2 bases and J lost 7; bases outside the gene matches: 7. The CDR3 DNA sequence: TGTGCCAGCAGCGTGAGCGGGGTCGGAAATACGCAGTATTTT. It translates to CASSVSGVGNTQYF.

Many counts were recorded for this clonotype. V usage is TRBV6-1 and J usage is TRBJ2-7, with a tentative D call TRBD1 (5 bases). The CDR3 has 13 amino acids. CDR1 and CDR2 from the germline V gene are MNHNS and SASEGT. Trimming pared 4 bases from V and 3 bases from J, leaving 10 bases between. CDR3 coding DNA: TGTGCCAGCAGTGCAACAGGATACTACGAGCAGTACTTC. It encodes CASSATGYYEQYF.

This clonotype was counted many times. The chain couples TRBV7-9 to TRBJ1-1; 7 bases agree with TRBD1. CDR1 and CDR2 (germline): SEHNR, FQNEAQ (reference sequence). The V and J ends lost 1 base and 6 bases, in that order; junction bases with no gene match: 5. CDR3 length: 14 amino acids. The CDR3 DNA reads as TGTGCCAGCAGCTTAGAGCAGGGGGTATCTGAAGCTTTCTTT. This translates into CASSLEQGVSEAFF.

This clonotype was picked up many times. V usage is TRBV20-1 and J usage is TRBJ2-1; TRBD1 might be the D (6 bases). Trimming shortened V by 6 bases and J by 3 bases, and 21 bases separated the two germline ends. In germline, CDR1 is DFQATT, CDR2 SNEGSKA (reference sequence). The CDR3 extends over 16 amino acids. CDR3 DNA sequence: TGCAGTGCGCGAAGGGGACAACCCGGGGTCTACAATGAGCAGTTCTTC. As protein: CSARRGQPGVYNEQFF.

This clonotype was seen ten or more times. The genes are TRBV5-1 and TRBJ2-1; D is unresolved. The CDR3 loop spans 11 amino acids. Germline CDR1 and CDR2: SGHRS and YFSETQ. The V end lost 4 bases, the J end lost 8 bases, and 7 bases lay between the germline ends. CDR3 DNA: TGCGCCAGCAGCCAATCCCATGAGCAGTTCTTC. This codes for CASSQSHEQFF.

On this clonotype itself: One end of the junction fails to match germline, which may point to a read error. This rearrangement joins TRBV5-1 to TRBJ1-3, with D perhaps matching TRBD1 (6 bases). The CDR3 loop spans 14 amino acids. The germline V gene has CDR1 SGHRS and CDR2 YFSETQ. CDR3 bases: TGCACCAGCAGTGTGACAGGAGCTGGAAACACCATATATTTT. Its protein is CTSSVTGAGNTIYF.

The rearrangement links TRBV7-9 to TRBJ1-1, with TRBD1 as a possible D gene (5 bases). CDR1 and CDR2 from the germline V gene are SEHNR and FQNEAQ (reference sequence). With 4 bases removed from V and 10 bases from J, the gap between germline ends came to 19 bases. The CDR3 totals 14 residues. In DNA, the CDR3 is TGTGCCAGCAGCTCAGGGCCGCGAGGGGCCCTAGCTTTCTTT. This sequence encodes CASSSGPRGALAFF.

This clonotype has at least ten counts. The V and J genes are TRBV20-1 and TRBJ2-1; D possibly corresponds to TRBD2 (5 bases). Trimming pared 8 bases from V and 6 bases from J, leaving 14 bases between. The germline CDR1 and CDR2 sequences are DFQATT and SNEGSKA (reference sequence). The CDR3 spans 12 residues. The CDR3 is CSPETGFNEQFF. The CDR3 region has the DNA TGCAGTCCAGAGACGGGGTTCAATGAGCAGTTCTTC.

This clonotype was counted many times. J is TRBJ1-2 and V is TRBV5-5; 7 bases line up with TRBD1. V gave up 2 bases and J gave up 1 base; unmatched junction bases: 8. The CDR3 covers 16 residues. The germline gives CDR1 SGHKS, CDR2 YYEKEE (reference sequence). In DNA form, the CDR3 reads TGTGCCAGCAGCTTTACAGGGGTGATGTTTAACTATGGCTACACCTTC. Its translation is CASSFTGVMFNYGYTF.